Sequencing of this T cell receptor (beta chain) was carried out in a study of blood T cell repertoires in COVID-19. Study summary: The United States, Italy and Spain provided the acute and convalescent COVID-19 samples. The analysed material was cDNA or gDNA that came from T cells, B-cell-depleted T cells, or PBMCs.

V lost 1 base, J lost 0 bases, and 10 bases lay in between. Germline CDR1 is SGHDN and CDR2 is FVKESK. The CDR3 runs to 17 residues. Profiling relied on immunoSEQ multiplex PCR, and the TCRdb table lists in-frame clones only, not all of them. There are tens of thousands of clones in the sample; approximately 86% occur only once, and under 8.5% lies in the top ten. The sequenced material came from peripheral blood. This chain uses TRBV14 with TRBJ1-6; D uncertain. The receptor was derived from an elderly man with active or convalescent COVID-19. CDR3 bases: TGTGCCAGCAGCCAAGCCGTTCCTAGCTCCTATAATTCACCCCTCCACTTT. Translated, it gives CASSQAVPSSYNSPLHF.